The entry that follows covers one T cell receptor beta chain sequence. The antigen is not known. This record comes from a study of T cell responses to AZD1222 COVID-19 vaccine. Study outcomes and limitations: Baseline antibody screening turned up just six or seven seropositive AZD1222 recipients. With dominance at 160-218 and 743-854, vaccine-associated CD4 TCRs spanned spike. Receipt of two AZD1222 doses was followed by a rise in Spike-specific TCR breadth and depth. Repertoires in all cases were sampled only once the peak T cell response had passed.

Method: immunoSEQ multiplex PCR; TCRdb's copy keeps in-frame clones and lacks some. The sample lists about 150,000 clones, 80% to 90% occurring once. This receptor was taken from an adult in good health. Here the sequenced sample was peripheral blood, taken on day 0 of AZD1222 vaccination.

The CDR3 region is CASSLILEDGYTF. DNA for the CDR3: TGTGCCAGCTCACTAATCCTCGAGGATGGCTACACCTTC. The chain employs TRBV18 and TRBJ1-2; D is unclear. Germline values: CDR1 KGHSH, CDR2 LQKENI. CDR3 length equals 13 residues. Deletions cut 4 bases from V and 6 bases from J, with 12 bases between.